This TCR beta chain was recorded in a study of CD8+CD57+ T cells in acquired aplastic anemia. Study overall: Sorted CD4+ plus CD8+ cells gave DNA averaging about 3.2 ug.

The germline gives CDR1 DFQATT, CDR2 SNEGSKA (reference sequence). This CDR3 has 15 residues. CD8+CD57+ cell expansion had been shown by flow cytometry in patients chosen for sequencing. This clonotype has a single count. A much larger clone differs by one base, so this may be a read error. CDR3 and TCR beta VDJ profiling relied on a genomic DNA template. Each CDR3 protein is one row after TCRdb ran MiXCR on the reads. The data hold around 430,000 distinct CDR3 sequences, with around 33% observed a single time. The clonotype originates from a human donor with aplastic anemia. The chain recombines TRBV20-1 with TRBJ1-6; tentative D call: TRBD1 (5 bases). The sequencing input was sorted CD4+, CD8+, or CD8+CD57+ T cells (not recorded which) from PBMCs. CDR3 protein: CGARAGSSYNSPLHF. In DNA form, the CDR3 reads TGCGGTGCTAGAGCAGGGAGCTCCTATAATTCACCCCTCCACTTT.